These 8 T cell receptor beta chains came from one sample sequenced in a study of blood T cell repertoires in COVID-19. The protocol was immunoSEQ multiplex PCR, while the TCRdb copy is restricted to in-frame clones and leaves out a portion. The profile covers some 320,000 clones, with about 90% appearing a single time and around 7.8% taken by the ten largest. The sequenced sample consisted of peripheral blood. The source of these receptors is a woman aged 45-65 years who had recovered from COVID-19.

The gene calls are TRBV30 and TRBJ1-6; 7 bases line up with TRBD1. V trimming: 2 bases; J trimming: 7 bases; junction bases outside the gene matches: 8. This CDR3 is 15 amino acids long. Germline-derived CDR1 and CDR2 are GTSNPN and SVGIG (reference sequence). The CDR3 DNA reads TGTGCCTGGAGTCGGTCCGGGACAGAAAATTCACCCCTCCACTTT. Its translation is CAWSRSGTENSPLHF.

This clone was found a few times. The chain joins TRBV19 to TRBJ1-1; the match to TRBD1 covers 10 bases. The V gene's germline CDR1 is LNHDA and CDR2 SQIVND (reference sequence). The CDR3 spans 13 residues. V lost 6 bases to trimming and J lost 3 bases; unmatched junction nucleotides: 1. The CDR3 region is CASRGQGDTEAFF. In nucleotides, the CDR3 is TGTGCCAGTAGAGGACAGGGGGACACTGAAGCTTTCTTT.

Of note for this clone: Other nucleotide sequences from this sample produce the same CDR3. This chain links TRBV19 with TRBJ1-1; D is unresolved. CDR1 LNHDA and CDR2 SQIVND come from the germline V gene (reference sequence). This CDR3 has 12 amino acids. With 6 bases removed from V and 3 bases from J, the gap between germline ends came to 8 bases. The DNA for the CDR3 is TGTGCCAGTAGCCCGGGAGACACTGAAGCTTTCTTT. This codes for CASSPGDTEAFF.

This clone is judged medium-sized. V gene TRBV5-4 combines with J gene TRBJ1-2; D not resolved. This CDR3 is 13 amino acids long. Between the trimmed V and J ends, which lost 0 bases and 8 bases, there was a span of 11 bases. Germline CDR1 reads SGHNT; CDR2 reads YYREEE (reference sequence). DNA of the CDR3: TGTGCCAGCAGCTTGGCCCAGAGGGCGGGCTACACCTTC. Its protein is CASSLAQRAGYTF.

The CDR3, as DNA: TGTGCCAGCAGCTTAGACGCGGGTTACTCCGGCGAGCAGTACTTC. Translated: CASSLDAGYSGEQYF. The chain has TRBV7-2 and TRBJ2-7; D might be TRBD2 (5 bases). This CDR3 contains 15 residues. Germline CDR1 is SGHTA and CDR2 is FQGNSA. Trimming shortened V by 1 base and J by 6 bases, and 16 bases separated the two germline ends.

The chain has TRBV9 and TRBJ2-6; D may be TRBD1 (5 bases). Germline CDR1 is SGDLS and CDR2 is YYNGEE. The CDR3 spans 15 residues. With 5 bases removed from V and 2 bases from J, the gap between germline ends came to 11 bases. The CDR3 DNA sequence: TGTGCCAGCAGTTCCGACAGAGCTGGGGCCAACGTCCTGACTTTC. Protein: CASSSDRAGANVLTF.

This clone is a singleton in its sample. V is TRBV5-6 and J is TRBJ1-1; TRBD1 matches 7 bases. V was clipped by 4 bases and J by 0 bases; unmatched bases: 9. Germline V gene data show CDR1 as SGHDT and CDR2 as YYEEEE. This CDR3 region has 16 residues. The CDR3 here is CASSRGQGVVNTEAFF. CDR3 bases: TGTGCCAGCAGCCGAGGGCAGGGGGTGGTGAACACTGAAGCTTTCTTT.

This sequence joins TRBV19 and TRBJ2-7; TRBD1 matches 8 bases. V shed 5 bases and J 2 bases; nucleotides not matched to a gene: 8. Germline V gene data show CDR1 as LNHDA and CDR2 as SQIVND (reference sequence). This CDR3 has 15 residues. The CDR3 DNA sequence: TGTGCCAGTAGTGTTGGCAACAGGGGGGCCTACGAGCAGTACTTC. Translating gives CASSVGNRGAYEQYF.